Following are 7 T cell receptor beta chains from one sample sequenced in a study of cytomegalovirus exposure and HLA in healthy donors. Method: immunoSEQ multiplex PCR; TCRdb's copy keeps in-frame clones and lacks some. The repertoire holds about 140,000 clones, approximately 94% seen once, with 1.8% in the top ten. Sequencing was done on a sample of PBMCs. All receptors come from a man aged 18 to 29 in good health and CMV-seropositive.

The rearrangement uses TRBV14 and TRBJ1-6; 7 bases are a match to TRBD1. The CDR3 has 15 amino acids. Germline loops: CDR1 SGHDN, CDR2 FVKESK. J was trimmed by 9 bases and V by 4 bases; bases with no gene match: 9. CDR3 DNA: TGTGCCAGCAGCCCTGGGGACAGATTTATTTCACCCCTCCACTTT. Its translation: CASSPGDRFISPLHF.

The chain has TRBV15 and TRBJ2-3; maybe TRBD2 (6 bases). This CDR3 spans 14 amino acids. V dropped 1 base and J dropped 6 bases, with 11 bases sitting between them. CDR1 and CDR2 (germline): LNHNV, YYDKDF (reference sequence). CDR3 region: CATSRAGGFDTQYF. Written as DNA, the CDR3 is TGTGCCACCAGCAGAGCCGGGGGTTTCGATACGCAGTATTTT.

The rearrangement links TRBV6-6 to TRBJ2-2; the D gene is possibly TRBD2 (6 bases). V lost 6 bases and J 4 bases, leaving 18 bases between the germline ends. The CDR3 sequence is 16 residues long. Per the germline V gene, CDR1 is MNHNY and CDR2 is SVGAGI (reference sequence). CDR3 loop: CASRTFGRRVTGELFF. CDR3 sequence (DNA): TGTGCCAGCAGGACCTTCGGGCGGAGGGTCACCGGGGAGCTGTTTTTT.

This chain links TRBV11-1 with TRBJ2-7, with 14 bases identical to TRBD2. The CDR3 consists of 12 residues. Unmatched junction bases numbered 3, after V lost 10 bases and J lost 7 bases. Germline V lookup: CDR1 SGHAT, CDR2 FQDESV (reference sequence). The CDR3 loop reads CATGLAGGEQYF. DNA for the CDR3: TGTGCCACCGGACTAGCGGGAGGAGAGCAGTACTTC.

The chain recombines TRBV2 with TRBJ2-2; 9 bases are a match to TRBD2. The ends lost 5 bases at V and 3 bases at J; junction bases unmatched: 4. The length of the CDR3 is 15 residues. CDR1 and CDR2 (germline): SNHLY, FYNNEI. This chain's CDR3 is CASSSSGVDTGELFF. CDR3 sequence (DNA): TGTGCCAGCAGTTCTAGCGGGGTAGACACCGGGGAGCTGTTTTTT.

This sequence joins TRBV7-6 and TRBJ2-1, with 11 nucleotides matching TRBD2. From germline, CDR1 is SGHVS and CDR2 FNYEAQ. Trimming cost V 2 bases and J 7 bases; bases outside gene matches: 13. This CDR3 is 18 amino acids long. The CDR3 loop reads CASSLYAFGTSGQNEQFF. The CDR3 nucleotides are TGTGCCAGCAGCTTATATGCATTCGGGACTAGCGGCCAGAATGAGCAGTTCTTC.

The genes are TRBV5-6 and TRBJ2-7; maybe TRBD2 (5 bases). This CDR3 comprises 17 residues. The germline CDR1 and CDR2 sequences are SGHDT and YYEEEE. V lost 2 bases, J lost 3 bases, and 21 bases lay in between. The CDR3 nucleotides read TGTGCCAGCAGCTTAAGACGGGGAACCGCGATTTACTACGAGCAGTACTTC. Amino acid sequence: CASSLRRGTAIYYEQYF.